Listed below are T cell receptor beta chains from one sample, sequenced in a study of molecular identifiers for immune sequencing clone quantification. TCRdb reprocessed the PCR reads with MiXCR, giving one entry per CDR3 protein. This table has over 550,000 distinct CDR3 sequences, 25% appearing once. Sequencing was carried out using naive CD8+ T cells from blood, with Jurkat cell RNA spiked in. Receptor source: a human donor in good health. Some libraries in this study had Jurkat cell RNA spiked in. Each CDR3 is given with its conserved first and last residue. A D gene is named only where the DNA matches it firmly. The size field is filled for only some rows; it gives once, few, many or a size class.

J | V | size | D | DNA | CDR3
TRBJ2-7 | TRBV7-9 | many | TRBD1 | TGTGCCAGCAGCCAAGTCCCGGGACAGGGCTACGAGCAGTACTTC | CASSQVPGQGYEQYF
TRBJ1-5 | TRBV20-1 | many | - | TGCAGTGCTAGTAGGCCTCCGGGATGGCCCCAGCATTTT | CSASRPPGWPQHF
TRBJ2-7 | TRBV20-1 | few | TRBD2 | TGCAGTGCTAGAGATAGGGGACTAGCGGGGTCCTACGAGCAGTACTTC | CSARDRGLAGSYEQYF
TRBJ2-3 | TRBV7-9 | many | - | TGTGCCAGCAGCCAGATTAGACGGGCGGATACGCAGTATTTT | CASSQIRRADTQYF
TRBJ2-1 | TRBV5-1 | - | - | TGCGCCAGCACCGGGGCTCATTCCTACAATGAGCAGTTCTTC | CASTGAHSYNEQFF
TRBJ2-1 | TRBV6-4 | - | TRBD2 | TGTGCCAGCAGTGACCTAGCGGGAGACACCTTGGAGGAGCGGTTCTTC | CASSDLAGDTLEERFF
TRBJ2-7 | TRBV6-1 | - | - | TGTGCCAGCAGTGAGGGAGTTCCCTACGAGCAGTACTTC | CASSEGVPYEQYF
TRBJ1-3 | TRBV7-9 | - | - | TGTGCCAGCAGCTCAGGACGGAGCCTCTCTGGAAACACCATATATTTT | CASSSGRSLSGNTIYF
TRBJ2-7 | TRBV3-1 | few | TRBD1 | TGTGCCAGCAGCCTAAGACAGGGGTTCCGCCCCGAGCAGTACTTC | CASSLRQGFRPEQYF
TRBJ2-5 | TRBV4-1 | many | TRBD2 | TGCGCCAGCAGCCAATCCTGGACTAGCGGGTCCCAAGAGACCCAGTACTTC | CASSQSWTSGSQETQYF
TRBJ1-6 | TRBV9 | few | - | TGTGCCAGCAGCGTAGGGTCGGGGACCAATTCACCCCTCCACTTT | CASSVGSGTNSPLHF
TRBJ2-7 | TRBV4-1 | - | - | TGCGCCAGCAGCCAGTTTGCAAGACCCTACGAGCAGTACTTC | CASSQFARPYEQYF
TRBJ2-4 | TRBV7-6 | many | - | TGTGCCAGCAGCACACCCCAACGGGGGAGAGCCAAAAACATTCAGTACTTC | CASSTPQRGRAKNIQYF
TRBJ1-5 | TRBV6-5 | few | TRBD1 | TGTGCCAGCAGTTATACAGGGGGGCATCAGCCCCAGCATTTT | CASSYTGGHQPQHF
TRBJ1-6 | TRBV7-9 | - | - | TGTGCCAGCAGCTCCATCACACCGAGCTCCTATAAATCACCCCTCCACTTT | CASSSITPSSYKSPLHF
TRBJ1-1 | TRBV6-5 | - | - | TGTGCCAGCAGTTCGGGCGCCGGGGCCACTGCAGCTTTCTTT | CASSSGAGATAAFF
TRBJ2-3 | TRBV5-5 | many | - | TGTGCCAGCAGCTTCCTACCCCCAGATACGCAGTATTTT | CASSFLPPDTQYF
TRBJ2-1 | TRBV11-2 | few | - | TGTGCCAGCAGCTTAGACGTTCAGGATTTATTCGGTGAGCAGTTCTTC | CASSLDVQDLFGEQFF
TRBJ2-1 | TRBV20-1 | - | TRBD2 | TGCAGTGCTAGAGTGCTAGCGGGGGGGCTGGGATACAATGAGCAGTTCTTC | CSARVLAGGLGYNEQFF
TRBJ1-1 | TRBV4-1 | many | - | TGCGCCAGCAGCCAGGACACGAACACTGAAGCTTTCTTT | CASSQDTNTEAFF
TRBJ2-5 | TRBV7-9 | - | TRBD1 | TGTGCCAGCAGCTTATTGGGGGACAGGCAAGAGACCCAGTACTTC | CASSLLGDRQETQYF
TRBJ2-2 | TRBV4-1 | few | - | TGCGCCAGCAGCCAGAAGGCCGGGGAGCTGTTTTTT | CASSQKAGELFF
TRBJ2-7 | TRBV20-1 | - | TRBD2 | TGCAGTGCTAGAGTAGCGGGAGGACCCTCCGCGCCGTACTTC | CSARVAGGPSAPYF
TRBJ2-1 | TRBV19 | few | - | TGTGCCAGTAGTAGTGGGTACGGGGGCATGAATGAGCAGTTCTTC | CASSSGYGGMNEQFF
TRBJ2-3 | TRBV28 | many | TRBD2 | TGTGCCAGCAGTACCAGACTAGCAGGTCCAGATACGCAGTATTTT | CASSTRLAGPDTQYF
TRBJ1-2 | TRBV19 | many | - | TGTGCCAGCAGTCCCGCAGTGAACTATGGCTACACCTTC | CASSPAVNYGYTF
TRBJ2-1 | TRBV6-5 | many | - | TGTGCCAGCAGTCAAGGTCCCGGGGGTGAGCAGTTCTTC | CASSQGPGGEQFF
TRBJ2-5 | TRBV9 | - | - | TGTGCCAGCAGCGTAGGGGACATTTTAGCGGGTTACCAAGAGACCCAGTACTTC | CASSVGDILAGYQETQYF
TRBJ1-5 | TRBV6-2/TRBV6-3 | many | - | TGTGCCAGCAGTTACCCCAGGGCTAGCAATCAGCCCCAGCATTTT | CASSYPRASNQPQHF
TRBJ2-7 | TRBV27 | many | - | TGTGCCAGCAGCCCGACCCGACAAGGTCTGGGCGAGCAGTACTTC | CASSPTRQGLGEQYF
TRBJ1-5 | TRBV12-3/TRBV12-4 | - | - | TGTGCCAGCAGTTTAGAAGGGCCCCGGCAGCCCCCGCATTTT | CASSLEGPRQPPHF
TRBJ2-5 | TRBV4-3 | - | - | TGCGCCAGCAGCCAAGATCACGTGGTTAGGGAGACCCAGTACTTC | CASSQDHVVRETQYF
TRBJ2-3 | TRBV11-2 | - | TRBD2 | TGTGCCAGCAGCAAACCGACTAGCGGGGGGGATCTCTATAGCACAGATACGCAGTATTTT | CASSKPTSGGDLYSTDTQYF
TRBJ2-7 | TRBV9 | - | - | TGTGCCAGCAGCGCGGGGGGGGACAGGAGCTCCTACGAGCAGTACTTC | CASSAGGDRSSYEQYF
TRBJ2-1 | TRBV7-2 | many | - | TGTGCCAGCAGCTTAGAGCGGGTCTCCTACAATGAGCAGTTCTTC | CASSLERVSYNEQFF
TRBJ1-2 | TRBV12-3/TRBV12-4 | few | TRBD1 | TGTGCCACCGGGACAGGGGGCATGAGCACCTTC | CATGTGGMSTF
TRBJ2-3 | TRBV4-1 | many | TRBD2 | TGCGCCAGCAGCCAAGGCCCTCTAGGGGCGGGAGTGGGCGATACGCAGTATTTT | CASSQGPLGAGVGDTQYF
TRBJ2-7 | TRBV11-3 | few | TRBD1 | TGTGCCAGCAGCTTAAAGGTGGTTAAGGACAGGACAACCTACGAGCAGTACTTC | CASSLKVVKDRTTYEQYF
TRBJ2-7 | TRBV19 | - | - | TGTGCCAGTAGTATAATGGCAACCCAAGGAGGCGAGCAGTACTTC | CASSIMATQGGEQYF
TRBJ1-5 | TRBV30 | few | - | TGTGCCTGGAGTCAAGGGGCAGCTAGCAATCAGCCCCAGCATTTT | CAWSQGAASNQPQHF
TRBJ2-1 | TRBV7-9 | few | TRBD2 | TGTGCCAGCAGCCCGGAAGCGGGGCCCTACAATGAGCAGTTCTTC | CASSPEAGPYNEQFF
TRBJ2-5 | TRBV4-1 | few | - | TGCGCCAGCAGCCAAGGAATCAGAACCTTATCTCCAGAGACCCAGTACTTC | CASSQGIRTLSPETQYF
TRBJ2-1 | TRBV7-9 | few | TRBD1 | TGTGCCAGCAGCTTAACAGGGGGCCGGTCCAATGAGCAGTTCTTC | CASSLTGGRSNEQFF
TRBJ2-1 | TRBV27 | few | - | TGTGCCAGCAGTTGGACAGCTCCCTACAATGAGCAGTTCTTC | CASSWTAPYNEQFF
TRBJ2-5 | TRBV7-9 | many | - | TGTGCCAGCAGCCCACTCGACACCCAAGAGACCCAGTACTTC | CASSPLDTQETQYF
TRBJ2-5 | TRBV12-3/TRBV12-4 | many | - | TGTGCCAGCAGTCTCGGACTATCCCAGACCCAAGAGACCCAGTACTTC | CASSLGLSQTQETQYF
TRBJ2-3 | TRBV6-2/TRBV6-3 | many | - | TGTGCCAGCACTAGTGCAGATACGCAGTATTTT | CASTSADTQYF
TRBJ2-7 | TRBV12-3/TRBV12-4 | few | TRBD1 | TGTGCCAGCAGTTCCTCCGGGACAGGGGGCTACGAGCAGTACTTC | CASSSSGTGGYEQYF
TRBJ2-3 | TRBV5-4 | many | - | TGTGCCAGCAGCTTGGAAGGCGGGTACAGCACAGATACGCAGTATTTT | CASSLEGGYSTDTQYF